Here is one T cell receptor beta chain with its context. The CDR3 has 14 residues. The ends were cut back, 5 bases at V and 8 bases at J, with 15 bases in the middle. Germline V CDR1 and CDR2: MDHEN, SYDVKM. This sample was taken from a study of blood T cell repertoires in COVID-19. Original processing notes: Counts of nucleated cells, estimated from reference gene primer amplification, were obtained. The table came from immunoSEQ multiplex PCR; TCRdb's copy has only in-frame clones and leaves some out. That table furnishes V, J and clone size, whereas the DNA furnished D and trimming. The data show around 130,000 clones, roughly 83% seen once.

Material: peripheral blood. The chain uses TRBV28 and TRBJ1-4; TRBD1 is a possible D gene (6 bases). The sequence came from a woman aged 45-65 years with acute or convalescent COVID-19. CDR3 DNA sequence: TGTGCCAGCAGTCCCCCGACGAGGGGGGAAAAACTGTTTTTT. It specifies CASSPPTRGEKLFF.